The clone carrying this TCR beta chain showed up many times. In TCRdb, the RACE reads were re-called with MiXCR into one record per CDR3 protein. The data hold about 54,000 distinct CDR3 sequences, with 9.5% to 10% observed a single time. The data originate from a study of human T cells and chemical hapten exposure. Germline CDR1 is MDHEN and CDR2 is SYDVKM. This CDR3 has 14 amino acids. The V gene end was trimmed by 5 bases and the J gene end by 6 bases; junction bases not matched to a gene: 9. The time point here: patch test 2, 6 weeks after DPC sensitization. Treatment given: therapeutic diphenylcyclopropenone sensitization with weekly scalp DPC. Total RNA was extracted from unfractionated whole blood.

The genes are TRBV28 and TRBJ2-7, with TRBD1 matching over 8 bases. The sample consisted of whole blood, taken in connection with sensitization to the hapten diphenylcyclopropenone (DPC). The sequence was collected from a woman between 50 and 59 years old with alopecia areata. Some clones in this sample may be carry-over from other donors' samples. This CDR3 is CASSPHRTGSEQYF. CDR3 in DNA: TGTGCCAGCAGTCCGCATAGGACAGGGAGCGAGCAGTACTTC.